The clone carrying this TCR beta chain was counted ten times or more. Its antigen is currently unknown. The cDNA had a unique molecular identifier and a template-switch universal primer site. TCRdb ran MiXCR on the 5' RACE reads and lists one entry per CDR3 protein. The profile shows a few hundred thousand distinct CDR3 sequences, nearly 10% of them singletons. The record originates from a study of identical twins. Study findings and constraints: Models predicted less out-of-frame TCR alpha sharing in monozygotic twins than was found. Within beta out-of-frame sequences, the excess sharing observed between twins was weaker.

The CDR3 covers 13 residues. The germline V gene has CDR1 SGHDT and CDR2 YYEEEE. V was pared by 4 bases and J by 8 bases, with 13 bases between. The same specimen was also included in a second study, on yellow fever vaccine responses in identical twins.

The V and J genes are TRBV5-6 and TRBJ2-1; D could derive from TRBD1 or TRBD2 (5 bases each). Sample: PBMCs. This receptor was taken from a young woman in good health. The CDR3 sequence: CASSLGVGDEQFF. The CDR3 nucleotides read TGTGCCAGCAGCCTGGGGGTGGGGGATGAGCAGTTCTTC.